The 4 T cell receptor beta chains reported below all come from one sample, sequenced in a study of identical twins. TCRdb re-analysed the 5' RACE reads in MiXCR, keeping a single row per CDR3 protein. This repertoire shows about 190,000 distinct CDR3 sequences, about 15% found once; its top ten account for 40%. These same data were also listed under a study on T cells expressing NK-cell markers.

The material sequenced was CD8+ T cells sorted from blood. These receptors came from a woman younger than 35 in good health.

This chain links TRBV15 with TRBJ1-4, with unresolved D. CDR1 and CDR2 (germline): LNHNV, YYDKDF (reference sequence). The CDR3 extends over 14 amino acids. Trimming took 4 bases from V and 8 from J, leaving 14 bases between them. The CDR3 DNA is TGTGCCACCAGCACGGGCTTTCAGGAAGAAAAACTGTTTTTT. This sequence encodes CATSTGFQEEKLFF.

The rearrangement uses TRBV20-1 and TRBJ2-1; a possible D gene is TRBD1 (5 bases). Germline CDR1 DFQATT, CDR2 SNEGSKA (reference sequence). V lost 3 bases and J 8 bases, leaving 14 bases between the germline ends. This CDR3 is built from 13 residues. The CDR3 loop reads CSASGQWGDEQFF. CDR3 coding DNA: TGCAGTGCTAGCGGTCAATGGGGCGATGAGCAGTTCTTC.

The rearrangement links TRBV7-2 to TRBJ1-2; D is uncertain. CDR3 length equals 15 residues. Germline CDR1 reads SGHTA; CDR2 reads FQGNSA. Trimming removed 3 bases at V and 2 bases at J, with 13 bases between. The CDR3 DNA reads TGTGCCAGCAGCTTTCTTCCACGTCCCAACTATGGCTACACCTTC. Residues: CASSFLPRPNYGYTF.

This clonotype has more than one count but fewer than ten. The V and J genes are TRBV7-6 and TRBJ1-2, with TRBD1 as a possible D gene (6 bases). With 5 bases removed from V and 6 bases from J, the gap between germline ends came to 16 bases. CDR3 length: 14 amino acids. Germline assignment: CDR1 SGHVS and CDR2 FNYEAQ. CDR3 in amino acids: CASSLMAGDDGYTF. In DNA, the CDR3 is TGTGCCAGCAGCCTTATGGCAGGGGACGATGGCTACACCTTC.